This T cell receptor beta chain was recovered during a study of T cell responses to AZD1222 COVID-19 vaccine. Clones were sequenced by immunoSEQ multiplex PCR, and TCRdb holds only the in-frame ones, with some missing. Counted here are roughly 120,000 clones, roughly 89% occurring once; the ten biggest clones make up about 2.6%. The ends lost 1 base at V and 4 bases at J; junction bases unmatched: 10. Germline CDR1 is MDHEN and CDR2 is SYDVKM. CDR3 length: 18 residues. Sequenced here: peripheral blood, sampled 28 days after the second AZD1222 dose. This chain connects TRBV28 to TRBJ2-5; the match to TRBD2 covers 12 bases. This TCR derives from an adult who received the AZD1222 COVID-19 vaccine. The CDR3 spells CASSLLPGTSGPRETQYF. In nucleotides, the CDR3 is TGTGCCAGCAGTTTATTGCCGGGGACTAGCGGGCCGCGAGAGACCCAGTACTTC. The full variable domain, its missing parts supplied by reference TRBV28 and TRBJ2-5, is DVKVTQSSRYLVKRTGEKVFLECVQDMDHENMFWYRQDPGLGLRLIYFSYDVKMKEKGDIPEGYSVSREKKERFSLILESASTNQTSMYLCASSLLPGTSGPRETQYFGPGTRLLVL.